This T cell receptor beta chain was documented in a study of metastatic and nonmetastatic thyroid tumors. About the research overall: Repertoires from blood and tumor or nodule tissue of malignant and benign thyroid patients were compared.

This clone was counted ten times or more. Each patient came to thyroid surgery without any prior treatment (of any kind). TCRdb reanalyzed the PCR reads via MiXCR. Counted here are 30,000 or so clones, around 30% occurring once; the ten biggest clones make up around 32%. The CDR3 runs 14 residues. Germline CDR1 SEHNR, CDR2 FQNEAQ (reference sequence). J lost 5 bases, V lost 0 bases, and 2 bases had no gene match. The sequence was obtained from a female donor with papillary thyroid cancer or a benign thyroid nodule (not recorded which). Some clones in this sample may be carry-over from other donors' samples. Sequencing used blood. The chain employs TRBV7-9 and TRBJ2-5, with 8 bases lining up with TRBD1. The CDR3: CASSLAQGAETQYF. The CDR3 region has the DNA TGTGCCAGCAGCTTAGCGCAGGGGGCTGAGACCCAGTACTTC.